This paragraph covers one T cell receptor (beta chain) sequence. This entry comes from a study of blood T cell repertoires in COVID-19. Sequencing was performed with immunoSEQ multiplex PCR; in TCRdb, only in-frame clones are kept and a portion is missing. The repertoire holds about 360,000 clones, with approximately 88% as singletons. Germline assignment: CDR1 SNHLY and CDR2 FYNNEI. Deletions cut 3 bases from V and 7 bases from J, with 18 bases between. The CDR3 has 15 amino acids. The V gene is TRBV2, the J gene TRBJ1-2; D gene ambiguous. The specimen sequenced was PBMCs or T cells enriched from blood (not recorded which). The clonotype originates from a woman in her thirties or forties with acute COVID-19. The CDR3 loop reads CASSESSLVRGGYTF. DNA for the CDR3: TGTGCCAGCAGTGAGAGTTCCCTAGTACGTGGTGGCTACACCTTC.